Listed below are T cell receptor beta chains from one sample, sequenced in a study of regulatory T cells in long-lasting Graves disease. MiXCR, applied by TCRdb to the multiplex PCR reads, yields one record per CDR3 protein. The sample yields 400,000 to 450,000 distinct CDR3 sequences, about 16% seen once. The same sample was also studied in work on T cells in Graves' hyperthyroidism and ophthalmopathy.

The material sequenced was peripheral blood mononuclear cells (PBMCs), taken at new diagnosis, from a patient treated with antithyroid drugs. The receptors derive from a woman in her 30s with Graves disease. Both conserved end residues are part of each CDR3. A D gene is named only where the DNA matches it firmly. A clone size is listed for some rows: how often the clone was seen (once, few, many), or a class if it is expanded.

J | D | size | V | CDR3 | DNA
TRBJ2-2 | . | many | TRBV27 | CASSLRGRGYANTGELFF | TGTGCCAGCAGTTTAAGAGGAAGGGGGTACGCGAACACCGGGGAGCTGTTTTTT
TRBJ1-4 | TRBD1 | . | TRBV20-1 | CSAPRTGGRRNEKLFF | TGCAGTGCCCCAAGGACAGGGGGTAGACGGAATGAAAAACTGTTTTTT
TRBJ2-7 | TRBD2 | few | TRBV12-3/TRBV12-4 | CASSFGALAAYEQYF | TGTGCCAGCAGTTTTGGGGCGCTAGCGGCGTACGAGCAGTACTTC
TRBJ2-7 | TRBD1 | many | TRBV30 | CAWNPGQAYEQYF | TGTGCCTGGAACCCGGGACAGGCCTACGAGCAGTACTTC
TRBJ2-7 | . | . | TRBV7-9 | CASSPDYKYEQYF | TGTGCCAGCAGCCCGGACTACAAATACGAGCAGTACTTC
TRBJ2-7 | TRBD2 | . | TRBV24-1 | CATSDYGGSYEQYF | TGTGCCACCAGTGATTACGGGGGGTCCTACGAGCAGTACTTC
TRBJ1-5 | . | many | TRBV2 | CASSYTGTGGTQHF | TGTGCCAGCAGCTACACAGGGACTGGCGGTACCCAGCATTTT
TRBJ2-5 | TRBD1 | . | TRBV2 | CASSSGTGGTGAQYF | TGTGCCAGCAGTTCCGGGACAGGGGGCACCGGGGCCCAGTACTTC
TRBJ2-2 | . | once | TRBV10-3 | CAAGEESGELFF | TGTGCCGCCGGCGAGGAATCCGGGGAGCTGTTTTTT
TRBJ2-3 | . | many | TRBV3-1 | CASSQPAPVDTQYF | TGTGCCAGCAGCCAACCTGCCCCTGTAGATACGCAGTATTTT
TRBJ2-3 | . | . | TRBV2 | CASRNTDAQYF | TGTGCCAGCAGAAACACAGATGCGCAGTATTTT
TRBJ1-5 | . | . | TRBV30 | CAWSGAFNQPQHF | TGTGCCTGGAGTGGCGCCTTCAATCAGCCCCAGCATTTT
TRBJ2-3 | TRBD2 | . | TRBV14 | CASSRTSRVGLAQYF | TGTGCCAGCAGCCGGACTAGCCGGGTAGGTCTGGCGCAGTATTTT
TRBJ2-2 | . | many | TRBV3-1 | CASSQQAGGELFF | TGTGCCAGCAGCCAACAGGCGGGCGGGGAGCTGTTTTTT
TRBJ1-6 | . | . | TRBV20-1 | CSARAGTDYNSPLHF | TGCAGTGCTAGGGCCGGGACGGATTATAATTCACCCCTCCACTTT
TRBJ2-7 | . | many | TRBV3-1 | CASSYLGVEPYF | TGTGCCAGCAGTTACCTCGGCGTGGAGCCGTACTTC
TRBJ1-1 | TRBD1 | many | TRBV30 | CAGLYRGRVNTEAFF | TGTGCCGGGCTATACAGGGGCAGAGTGAACACTGAAGCTTTCTTT
TRBJ2-7 | . | once | TRBV2 | CASRDAGGAFYEQYF | TGTGCCAGCAGGGATGCAGGAGGGGCTTTCTACGAGCAGTACTTC